This is a list of T cell receptor beta chains from one sample in a study of blood T cell repertoires in COVID-19. Libraries were prepared by immunoSEQ multiplex PCR; TCRdb keeps only in-frame clonotypes and omits some of them. Among roughly 250,000 clones, more than 80% were seen once, and the ten largest hold roughly 3.6%. Sequenced: peripheral blood. These receptors originate from a woman aged 35 to 49 with acute or convalescent COVID-19. Each CDR3 is given with its conserved first and last residue. For some rows the clone size is stated as once, few or many, or as a class when expanded; others skip it.

cdr3_length: 14
clone_size: once
v_call: TRBV10-3
j_call: TRBJ1-1
cdr3_aa: CAISESLMNTEAFF

cdr3_length: 15
clone_size: .
v_call: TRBV5-1
j_call: TRBJ1-2
cdr3_aa: CASDPKRTGNYGYTF

cdr3_length: 14
clone_size: few
v_call: TRBV19
j_call: TRBJ1-5
cdr3_aa: CASSDRARNQPQHF

cdr3_length: 13
clone_size: .
v_call: TRBV29-1
j_call: TRBJ2-1
cdr3_aa: CSVEDFSANEQFF

cdr3_length: 15
clone_size: .
v_call: TRBV10-3
j_call: TRBJ2-2
cdr3_aa: CAISKFKDITGELFF

cdr3_length: 14
clone_size: .
v_call: TRBV27
j_call: TRBJ2-1
cdr3_aa: CASSYTGQSNEQFF

cdr3_length: 15
clone_size: .
v_call: TRBV24-1
j_call: TRBJ2-5
cdr3_aa: CATSDLDGTLETQYF

cdr3_length: 13
clone_size: .
v_call: TRBV5-1
j_call: TRBJ2-2
cdr3_aa: CASSFGPTGELFF

cdr3_length: 15
clone_size: .
v_call: TRBV5-5
j_call: TRBJ1-2
cdr3_aa: CASSLQGAGNYGYTF

cdr3_length: 17
clone_size: few
v_call: TRBV7-7
j_call: TRBJ1-2
cdr3_aa: CASSFVGPGTPEGGYTF

cdr3_length: 15
clone_size: .
v_call: TRBV11-2
j_call: TRBJ1-4
cdr3_aa: CASSRPGTGNEKLFF

cdr3_length: 15
clone_size: .
v_call: TRBV6-4
j_call: TRBJ1-1
cdr3_aa: CASETGGGGDTEAFF

cdr3_length: 15
clone_size: .
v_call: TRBV24-1
j_call: TRBJ2-5
cdr3_aa: CATSDTGALRETQYF

cdr3_length: 16
clone_size: .
v_call: TRBV5-6
j_call: TRBJ2-3
cdr3_aa: CASSLKGLAGTDTQYF

cdr3_length: 14
clone_size: .
v_call: TRBV29-1
j_call: TRBJ2-2
cdr3_aa: CSVLGQMNTGELFF

cdr3_length: 15
clone_size: .
v_call: TRBV3-1/TRBV3-2
j_call: TRBJ2-2
cdr3_aa: CASSQDPGDTGELFF

cdr3_length: 15
clone_size: .
v_call: TRBV25-1
j_call: TRBJ1-5
cdr3_aa: CASGVPPGGNQPQHF

cdr3_length: 13
clone_size: .
v_call: TRBV6-4
j_call: TRBJ1-2
cdr3_aa: CASSDSVSGGYTF

cdr3_length: 14
clone_size: .
v_call: TRBV6-5
j_call: TRBJ1-4
cdr3_aa: CASSYFIGAEKLFF

cdr3_length: 19
clone_size: once
v_call: TRBV3-1/TRBV3-2
j_call: TRBJ2-4
cdr3_aa: CASSQFTSGGARAKNIQYF

cdr3_length: 17
clone_size: .
v_call: TRBV5-5
j_call: TRBJ1-4
cdr3_aa: CASSLGSGWSTNEKLFF

cdr3_length: 19
clone_size: .
v_call: TRBV4-1
j_call: TRBJ1-5
cdr3_aa: CASSQHLIDSDHSNQPQHF

cdr3_length: 13
clone_size: .
v_call: TRBV7-2
j_call: TRBJ2-3
cdr3_aa: CASKLRGGDTQYF

cdr3_length: 15
clone_size: .
v_call: TRBV2
j_call: TRBJ1-1
cdr3_aa: CASSEIGQGASEAFF

cdr3_length: 15
clone_size: .
v_call: TRBV2
j_call: TRBJ2-3
cdr3_aa: CASSVLAGGPDTQYF

cdr3_length: 16
clone_size: .
v_call: TRBV24-1
j_call: TRBJ2-3
cdr3_aa: CATSAPFGGGPDTQYF

cdr3_length: 15
clone_size: .
v_call: TRBV18
j_call: TRBJ2-6
cdr3_aa: CASSPSFSGANVLTF

cdr3_length: 13
clone_size: once
v_call: TRBV10-3
j_call: TRBJ2-5
cdr3_aa: CAIRKGGKETQYF

cdr3_length: 13
clone_size: .
v_call: TRBV12-3/TRBV12-4
j_call: TRBJ1-1
cdr3_aa: CASRGLRNTEAFF

cdr3_length: 15
clone_size: .
v_call: TRBV6-1
j_call: TRBJ2-1
cdr3_aa: CASSEPGLSRNEQFF

cdr3_length: 13
clone_size: .
v_call: TRBV29-1
j_call: TRBJ2-4
cdr3_aa: CSVGGRAKNIQYF

cdr3_length: 15
clone_size: .
v_call: TRBV10-1
j_call: TRBJ1-1
cdr3_aa: CASGGTGTGDTEAFF

cdr3_length: 18
clone_size: .
v_call: TRBV4-2
j_call: TRBJ2-5
cdr3_aa: CASSQGVGLQGIQETQYF

cdr3_length: 14
clone_size: .
v_call: TRBV30
j_call: TRBJ1-1
cdr3_aa: CAWSAGQGYTEAFF

cdr3_length: 13
clone_size: once
v_call: TRBV29-1
j_call: TRBJ1-1
cdr3_aa: CSVGGGGNTEAFF

cdr3_length: 13
clone_size: .
v_call: TRBV10-2
j_call: TRBJ1-5
cdr3_aa: CASSETGNQPQHF

cdr3_length: 13
clone_size: .
v_call: TRBV30
j_call: TRBJ1-2
cdr3_aa: CAWSVTGNYGYTF

cdr3_length: 15
clone_size: .
v_call: TRBV6-5
j_call: TRBJ2-2
cdr3_aa: CASSYSTGIAGELFF

cdr3_length: 15
clone_size: .
v_call: TRBV27
j_call: TRBJ1-1
cdr3_aa: CASSRRDRENTEAFF

cdr3_length: 14
clone_size: few
v_call: TRBV7-9
j_call: TRBJ1-2
cdr3_aa: CASSPGQGENGYTF

cdr3_length: 15
clone_size: .
v_call: TRBV7-6
j_call: TRBJ2-3
cdr3_aa: CASSPSYDRSPGQYF

cdr3_length: 19
clone_size: .
v_call: TRBV5-1
j_call: TRBJ2-6
cdr3_aa: CASSIQPGTGDPGANVLTF

cdr3_length: 15
clone_size: .
v_call: TRBV11-2
j_call: TRBJ1-2
cdr3_aa: CASSHRQGGDYGYTF

cdr3_length: 18
clone_size: .
v_call: TRBV7-8
j_call: TRBJ2-5
cdr3_aa: CASSPNPTSGGLGETQYF

cdr3_length: 16
clone_size: .
v_call: TRBV7-3
j_call: TRBJ2-3
cdr3_aa: CASSQGLAGYTDTQYF

cdr3_length: 13
clone_size: .
v_call: TRBV11-2
j_call: TRBJ1-6
cdr3_aa: CASSSRGNSPLHF

cdr3_length: 15
clone_size: .
v_call: TRBV4-1
j_call: TRBJ1-5
cdr3_aa: CASSQEPQHNQPQHF

cdr3_length: 15
clone_size: .
v_call: TRBV10-1
j_call: TRBJ2-3
cdr3_aa: CASSEVGGTTDTQYF

cdr3_length: 14
clone_size: .
v_call: TRBV5-1
j_call: TRBJ1-2
cdr3_aa: CASSGGRSSYGYTF

cdr3_length: 13
clone_size: .
v_call: TRBV5-6
j_call: TRBJ1-2
cdr3_aa: CASSTGGGYGYTF

cdr3_length: 13
clone_size: .
v_call: TRBV5-1
j_call: TRBJ1-2
cdr3_aa: CASSLEGGYGYTF

cdr3_length: 15
clone_size: .
v_call: TRBV19
j_call: TRBJ2-3
cdr3_aa: CASSIRQGATDTQYF

cdr3_length: 11
clone_size: .
v_call: TRBV29-1
j_call: TRBJ2-3
cdr3_aa: CSVWRTDTQYF

cdr3_length: 13
clone_size: .
v_call: TRBV12-3/TRBV12-4
j_call: TRBJ1-5
cdr3_aa: CASSLPRDQPQHF

cdr3_length: 12
clone_size: .
v_call: TRBV5-1
j_call: TRBJ1-2
cdr3_aa: CASRQDRVDYTF

cdr3_length: 16
clone_size: .
v_call: TRBV24-1
j_call: TRBJ1-5
cdr3_aa: CATSDLQLDSNQPQHF

cdr3_length: 14
clone_size: .
v_call: TRBV14
j_call: TRBJ1-2
cdr3_aa: CASSPLPQPGGYTF

cdr3_length: 13
clone_size: .
v_call: TRBV18
j_call: TRBJ1-1
cdr3_aa: CASSRDTNTEAFF

cdr3_length: 12
clone_size: .
v_call: TRBV7-2
j_call: TRBJ1-1
cdr3_aa: CASSFQYTEAFF

cdr3_length: 15
clone_size: .
v_call: TRBV6-5
j_call: TRBJ2-1
cdr3_aa: CASMGGTFNYNEQFF